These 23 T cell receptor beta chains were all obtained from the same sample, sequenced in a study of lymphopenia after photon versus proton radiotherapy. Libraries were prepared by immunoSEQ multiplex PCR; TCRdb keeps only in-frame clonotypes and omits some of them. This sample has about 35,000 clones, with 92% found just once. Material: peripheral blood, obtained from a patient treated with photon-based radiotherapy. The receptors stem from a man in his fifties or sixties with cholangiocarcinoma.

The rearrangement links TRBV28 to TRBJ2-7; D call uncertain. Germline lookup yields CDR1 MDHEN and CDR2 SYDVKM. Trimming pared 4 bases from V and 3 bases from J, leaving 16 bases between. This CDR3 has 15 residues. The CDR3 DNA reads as TGTGCCAGCAGTTCCCAAATACCCCCGAACTACGAGCAGTACTTC. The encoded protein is CASSSQIPPNYEQYF.

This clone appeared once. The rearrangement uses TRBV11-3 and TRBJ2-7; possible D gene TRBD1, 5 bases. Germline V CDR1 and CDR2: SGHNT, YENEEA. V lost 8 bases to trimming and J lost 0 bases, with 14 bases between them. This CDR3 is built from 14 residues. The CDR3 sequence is CASGDRSSSYEQYF. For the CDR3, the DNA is TGTGCCAGCGGCGACAGATCTAGCTCCTACGAGCAGTACTTC.

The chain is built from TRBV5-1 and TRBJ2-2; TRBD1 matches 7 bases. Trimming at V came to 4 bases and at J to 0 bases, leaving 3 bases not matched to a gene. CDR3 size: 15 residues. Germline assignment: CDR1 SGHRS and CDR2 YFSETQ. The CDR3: CASSGTAANTGELFF. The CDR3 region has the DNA TGCGCCAGCAGCGGGACAGCAGCGAACACCGGGGAGCTGTTTTTT.

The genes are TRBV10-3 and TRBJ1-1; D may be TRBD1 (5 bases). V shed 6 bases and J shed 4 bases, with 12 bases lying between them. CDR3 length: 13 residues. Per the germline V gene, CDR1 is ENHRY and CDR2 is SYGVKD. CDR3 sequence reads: CAISPREITEAFF. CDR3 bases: TGTGCCATCAGCCCCAGGGAGATCACTGAAGCTTTCTTT.

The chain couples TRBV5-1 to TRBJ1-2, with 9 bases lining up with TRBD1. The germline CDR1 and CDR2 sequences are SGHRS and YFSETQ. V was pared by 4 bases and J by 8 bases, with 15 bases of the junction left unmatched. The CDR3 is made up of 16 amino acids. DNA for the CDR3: TGCGCCAGCAGCCCCGGGACAGGGCCAATGTTTTCGGGCTACACCTTC. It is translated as CASSPGTGPMFSGYTF.

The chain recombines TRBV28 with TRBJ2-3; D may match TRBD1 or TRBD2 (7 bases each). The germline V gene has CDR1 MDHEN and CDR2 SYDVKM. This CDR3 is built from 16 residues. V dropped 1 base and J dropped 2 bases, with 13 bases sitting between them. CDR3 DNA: TGTGCCAGCAGTTTATTGGGGAGGGGGCCCACAGATACGCAGTATTTT. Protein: CASSLLGRGPTDTQYF.

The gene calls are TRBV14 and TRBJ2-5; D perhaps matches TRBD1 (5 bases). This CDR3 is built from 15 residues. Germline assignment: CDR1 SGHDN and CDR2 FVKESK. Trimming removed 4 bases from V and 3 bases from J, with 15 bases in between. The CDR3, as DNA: TGTGCCAGCAGCCGATGGGGCCGTGGGGAAGAGACCCAGTACTTC. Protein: CASSRWGRGEETQYF.

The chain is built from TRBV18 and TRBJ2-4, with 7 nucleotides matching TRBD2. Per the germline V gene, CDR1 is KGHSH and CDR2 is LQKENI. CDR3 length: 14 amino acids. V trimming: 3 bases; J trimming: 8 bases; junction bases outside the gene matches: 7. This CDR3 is CASSPTGGRDIQYF. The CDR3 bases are TGTGCCAGCTCACCGACGGGAGGCCGTGACATTCAGTACTTC.

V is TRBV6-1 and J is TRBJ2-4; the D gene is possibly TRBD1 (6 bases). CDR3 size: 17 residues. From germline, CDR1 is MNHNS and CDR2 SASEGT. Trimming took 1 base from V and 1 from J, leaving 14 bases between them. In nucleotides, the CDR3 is TGTGCCAGCAGTGAAGAGGCAGGGGCGGCGGCCAAAAACATTCAGTACTTC. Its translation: CASSEEAGAAAKNIQYF.

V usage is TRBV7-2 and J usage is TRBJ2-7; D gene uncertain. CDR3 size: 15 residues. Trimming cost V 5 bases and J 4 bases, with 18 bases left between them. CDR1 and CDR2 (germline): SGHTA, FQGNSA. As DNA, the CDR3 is TGTGCCAGCAGCCCCGATACCCGGGCCGGATACGAGCAGTACTTC. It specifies CASSPDTRAGYEQYF.

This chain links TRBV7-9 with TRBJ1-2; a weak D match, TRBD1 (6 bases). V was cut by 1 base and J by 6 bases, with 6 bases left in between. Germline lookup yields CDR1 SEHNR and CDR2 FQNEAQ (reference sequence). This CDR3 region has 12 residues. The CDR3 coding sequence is TGTGCCAGCAGCTTAGGGGACAATGGCTACACCTTC. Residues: CASSLGDNGYTF.

The CDR3 sequence is CASSLGGVNEQFF. In DNA form, the CDR3 reads TGCGCCAGCAGCTTGGGGGGCGTGAATGAGCAGTTCTTC. The gene calls are TRBV5-1 and TRBJ2-1; a weak D match, TRBD1 (5 bases). Between the trimmed V and J ends, which lost 0 bases and 7 bases, there was a span of 8 bases. The CDR3 contains 13 residues. Looked up from germline, CDR1 is SGHRS and CDR2 is YFSETQ. Filled out from reference TRBV5-1 and TRBJ2-1, the complete variable domain reads KAGVTQTPRYLIKTRGQQVTLSCSPISGHRSVSWYQQTPGQGLQFLFEYFSETQRNKGNFPGRFSGRQFSNSRSEMNVSTLELGDSALYLCASSLGGVNEQFFGPGTRLTVL.

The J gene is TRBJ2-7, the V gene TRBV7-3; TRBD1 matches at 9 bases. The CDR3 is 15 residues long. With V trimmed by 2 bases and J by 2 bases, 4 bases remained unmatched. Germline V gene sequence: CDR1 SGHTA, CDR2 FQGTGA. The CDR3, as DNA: TGTGCCAGCAGCTTATCCGGGACAGGGCCCTACGAGCAGTACTTC. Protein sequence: CASSLSGTGPYEQYF.

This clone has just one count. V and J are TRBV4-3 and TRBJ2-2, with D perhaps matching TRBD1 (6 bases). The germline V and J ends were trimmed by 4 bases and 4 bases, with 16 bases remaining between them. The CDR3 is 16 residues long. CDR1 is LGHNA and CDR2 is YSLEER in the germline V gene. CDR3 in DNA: TGCGCCAGCAGCCTCACACCGGGACAAGGCACCGGGGAGCTGTTTTTT. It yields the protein CASSLTPGQGTGELFF.

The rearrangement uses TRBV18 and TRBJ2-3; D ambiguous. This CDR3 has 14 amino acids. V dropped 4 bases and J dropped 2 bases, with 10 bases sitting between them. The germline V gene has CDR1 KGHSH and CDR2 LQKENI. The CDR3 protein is CASSLKRITDTQYF. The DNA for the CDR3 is TGTGCCAGCTCACTAAAAAGAATCACAGATACGCAGTATTTT.

The chain's CDR3 is CASSVAQLETQYF. CDR3 bases: TGTGCCAGCAGCGTAGCACAGTTAGAGACCCAGTACTTC. The rearrangement links TRBV9 to TRBJ2-5; D is ambiguous. The CDR3 consists of 13 residues. V lost 0 bases to trimming and J lost 4 bases, with 7 bases between them. In germline, CDR1 is SGDLS, CDR2 YYNGEE.

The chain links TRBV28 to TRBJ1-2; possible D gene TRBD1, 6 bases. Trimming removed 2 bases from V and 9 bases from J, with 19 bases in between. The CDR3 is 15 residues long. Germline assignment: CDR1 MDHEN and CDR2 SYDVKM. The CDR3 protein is CASSLGLGQLSRYTF. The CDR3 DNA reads TGTGCCAGCAGTTTAGGGTTAGGACAGCTGAGCCGCTACACCTTC.

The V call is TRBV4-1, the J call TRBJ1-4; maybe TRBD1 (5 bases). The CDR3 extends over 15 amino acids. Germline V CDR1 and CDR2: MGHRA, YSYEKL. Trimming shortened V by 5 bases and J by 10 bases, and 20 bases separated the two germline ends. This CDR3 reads CASSANGATLLKLFF. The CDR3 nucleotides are TGCGCCAGCAGCGCGAACGGGGCAACTCTCCTAAAACTGTTTTTT.

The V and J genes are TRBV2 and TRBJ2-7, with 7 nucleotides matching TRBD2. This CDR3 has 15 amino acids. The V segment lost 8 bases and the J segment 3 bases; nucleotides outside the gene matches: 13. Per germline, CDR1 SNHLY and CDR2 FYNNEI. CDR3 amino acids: CASLLGGWESYEQYF. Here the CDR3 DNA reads TGTGCCAGCCTATTGGGGGGGTGGGAAAGCTACGAGCAGTACTTC.

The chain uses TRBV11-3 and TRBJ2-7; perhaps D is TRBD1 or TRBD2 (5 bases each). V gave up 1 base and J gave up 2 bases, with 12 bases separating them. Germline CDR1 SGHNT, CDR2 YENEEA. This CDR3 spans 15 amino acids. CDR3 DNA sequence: TGTGCCAGCAGCTTAGGAGGGGTTCTTGCCTACGAGCAGTACTTC. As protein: CASSLGGVLAYEQYF.

The DNA for the CDR3 is TGTGCCAGCAGCTTCGGGAACAAGTATAATTCACCCCTCCACTTT. It translates to CASSFGNKYNSPLHF. This sequence joins TRBV7-9 and TRBJ1-6; D is undetermined. This CDR3 spans 15 amino acids. Trimming cost V 3 bases and J 4 bases, with 10 bases left between them. The germline V gene has CDR1 SEHNR and CDR2 FQNEAQ (reference sequence).

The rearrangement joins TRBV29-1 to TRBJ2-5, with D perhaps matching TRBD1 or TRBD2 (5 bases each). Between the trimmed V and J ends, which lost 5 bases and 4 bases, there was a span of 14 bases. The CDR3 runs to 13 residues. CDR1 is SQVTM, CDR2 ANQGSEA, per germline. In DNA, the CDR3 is TGCAGCGTTCATCCGGGACCAGCAGAGACCCAGTACTTC. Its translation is CSVHPGPAETQYF.

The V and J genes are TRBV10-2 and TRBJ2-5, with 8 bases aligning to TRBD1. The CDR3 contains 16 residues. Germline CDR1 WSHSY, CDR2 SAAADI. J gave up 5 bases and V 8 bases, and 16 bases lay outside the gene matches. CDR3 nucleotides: TGCGCCAGCTCAGTGGGGACAGGTCTAGGAGAGGAGACCCAGTACTTC. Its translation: CASSVGTGLGEETQYF.